This T cell receptor (beta chain) was sequenced in a study of CD8 T cells in ankylosing spondylitis. Broader study findings: Disease-linked clones reportedly concentrated significantly in matched ankylosing spondylitis synovial fluid. With a CD8+ phenotype, disease-linked clones were relatively rare in peripheral blood. A subset of motif variants has previously been described in the synovial fluid and blood of reactive arthritis. Ankylosing spondylitis blood seemed to carry a telltale TCR beta motif made of fewer than 10 highly homologous variants.

The J segment lost 8 bases and the V segment lost 4 bases, leaving 8 bases of the junction unmatched. The CDR3 contains 15 residues. This clonotype was observed at least ten times. Its antigen is as yet unknown. One entry per CDR3 protein results from TCRdb running MiXCR on the 5' RACE reads. The sample carries 130,000 or so distinct CDR3 sequences, about 6.4% recorded once. The TCR originated in a male donor with ankylosing spondylitis or in good health (not recorded which). Specimen: blood, either unsorted or a sorted T cell fraction (not recorded which). The chain joins TRBV12-3 or TRBV12-4 to TRBJ2-1; TRBD2 agrees at 10 bases. The CDR3 nucleotides read TGTGCCAGCAGTTCCCCTAGCGGGAGTGTCTATGAGCAGTTCTTC. The encoded protein is CASSSPSGSVYEQFF.